This T cell receptor beta chain was profiled in a study of cytomegalovirus exposure and HLA in healthy donors. Details on this clone: Its target is unknown.

Amplification used 60 Vbeta primers and 13 Jbeta primers. TCRdb's table, derived via immunoSEQ multiplex PCR, lists solely in-frame clones and lacks some. The profile shows some 180,000 clones, about 77% of them singletons. General observations from the study: Specificity for CMV antigens was confirmed in vitro for three of the CMV-associated chains. After further analysis at a later stage, 15,000 to 20,000 TCR beta sequences were associated with HLA alleles at 0.05 false discovery rate.

V was shortened by 5 bases and J by 5 bases, with 13 bases between the two germline ends. Germline V gives CDR1 GTSNPN, CDR2 SVGIG (reference sequence). The CDR3 is 13 residues long. This receptor was identified in a woman aged 25 to 39 in good health and CMV-seronegative. The J gene is TRBJ1-5, the V gene TRBV30; no firm D call. The sequenced material came from PBMCs. The CDR3, as DNA: TGTGCCTGGGCCCGGACGGACTATCAGCCCCAGCATTTT. It translates to CAWARTDYQPQHF.